This T cell receptor beta chain comes out of a study of blood T cell repertoires in COVID-19. For the study at large: Both acute and convalescent COVID-19 samples were obtained from the United States, Italy and Spain. Sources were T cells, B-cell-depleted T cells, or PBMCs; the material itself was cDNA or gDNA.

After removal of 5 bases from V and 6 bases from J, the junction contained 2 bases not matched to a gene. Germline CDR1 reads LNHDA; CDR2 reads SQIVND (reference sequence). This CDR3 region has 12 residues. In the original workflow: Amplification with reference gene primers provided the estimates of nucleated cell counts. TCRdb's copy holds only in-frame clones and misses some; the assay was immunoSEQ multiplex PCR. V, J and clone size are taken as reported in that table, and D and trimming were inferred from the DNA itself. Of tens of thousands of clones listed, around nine tenths were seen once; the top ten hold 18%.

Source material: peripheral blood. The clonotype originates from a human donor with acute or convalescent COVID-19. The donor label of this sample is uncertain. This chain uses TRBV19 with TRBJ2-3; 7 bases are a match to TRBD1. The CDR3 sequence is CASSPTGDTQYF. CDR3 coding DNA: TGTGCCAGTAGTCCGACAGGGGATACGCAGTATTTT.